This T cell receptor beta chain was sequenced for a study of blood T cells in healthy people across ages. Study outcomes and limitations: Diversity estimated from one million T cells was considered an underestimate.

CDR3 length: 17 amino acids. The V end lost 3 bases, the J end lost 2 bases, and 20 bases lay between the germline ends. Per the germline V gene, CDR1 is SGHDT and CDR2 is YYEEEE. The sample providers were healthy Caucasian people from Russia, aged roughly 6 to 100. Alongside a J-beta primer mix, a sample-barcoded 5' primer served in a second PCR lasting roughly 6 to 11 cycles. TCRdb redid the calling of the 5' RACE reads with MiXCR, one entry per CDR3 protein. The table has around 820,000 distinct CDR3 sequences, more than 20% seen once; the top ten hold 3% to 4%. A note on this clonotype: The target antigen is unknown.

The same data also went into a second study, on T cells of mothers and their children. That investigation notes: Each mother yielded more than 9.5 million TCR beta CDR3 reads. Each child yielded 2.5 million to 3 million reads.

Sequencing was done on a sample of blood. This TCR came from a boy younger than 18 in good health. The J gene is TRBJ1-1, the V gene TRBV5-6; D not resolved. Written as DNA, the CDR3 is TGTGCCAGCAGCTCCGCCCTTCTTAAGGTCGGAAACACTGAAGCTTTCTTT. Translated: CASSSALLKVGNTEAFF.